A selection of T cell receptor beta chains follows, all from one sample in a study of blood T cells in healthy people across ages. A single record per CDR3 protein comes from TCRdb applying MiXCR to the 5' RACE reads. This sample yields more than 1.4 million distinct CDR3 sequences, of which approximately 38% are seen a single time; 7% to 9.5% belongs to the top ten. The material sequenced was blood. All receptors come from a woman aged 18 to 35 in good health. Both conserved end residues are part of each CDR3. The order of the fields is clone size, D gene, V gene, J gene, CDR3 protein, CDR3 DNA. D genes are given only for firm matches. Size is omitted from some rows. Given values are once, few, many or a class for expanded clones.

abundance: NA
d_gene: NA
v_gene: TRBV10-3
j_gene: TRBJ2-5
CDR3aa: CAISNTVETQYF
CDR3nt: TGTGCCATCAGTAATACCGTAGAGACCCAGTACTTC

abundance: many
d_gene: NA
v_gene: TRBV2
j_gene: TRBJ1-6
CDR3aa: CASSRGSYNSPLHF
CDR3nt: TGTGCCAGCAGTCGAGGTTCCTATAATTCACCCCTCCACTTT

abundance: NA
d_gene: TRBD2
v_gene: TRBV11-2
j_gene: TRBJ2-3
CDR3aa: CASSLEIAGVEDTQYF
CDR3nt: TGTGCCAGCAGCTTAGAGATAGCGGGAGTTGAAGATACGCAGTATTTT

abundance: NA
d_gene: TRBD1
v_gene: TRBV5-6
j_gene: TRBJ2-5
CDR3aa: CASSLTRDRRSYGEYF
CDR3nt: TGTGCCAGCAGCTTAACCCGGGACAGGCGGTCCTACGGAGAGTACTTC

abundance: NA
d_gene: NA
v_gene: TRBV15
j_gene: TRBJ2-5
CDR3aa: CATSRVRVETQYF
CDR3nt: TGTGCCACCAGCAGAGTGCGGGTGGAGACCCAGTACTTC

abundance: few
d_gene: NA
v_gene: TRBV4-3
j_gene: TRBJ2-6
CDR3aa: CASSQESSGANVLTF
CDR3nt: TGCGCCAGCAGCCAAGAGAGCTCTGGGGCCAACGTCCTGACTTTC

abundance: NA
d_gene: TRBD1
v_gene: TRBV7-2
j_gene: TRBJ2-5
CDR3aa: CASSSRDSETQYF
CDR3nt: TGTGCCAGCAGTTCACGGGACAGCGAGACCCAGTACTTC

abundance: NA
d_gene: NA
v_gene: TRBV15
j_gene: TRBJ2-7
CDR3aa: CATSRTVGRSYEQYF
CDR3nt: TGTGCCACCAGCAGGACCGTAGGTCGTAGCTACGAGCAGTACTTC

abundance: NA
d_gene: NA
v_gene: TRBV7-8
j_gene: TRBJ2-5
CDR3aa: CASSVHPGGLQETQYF
CDR3nt: TGTGCCAGCAGCGTTCATCCGGGGGGCCTTCAAGAGACCCAGTACTTC

abundance: few
d_gene: NA
v_gene: TRBV10-1
j_gene: TRBJ2-7
CDR3aa: CASSNPGANIYEQYF
CDR3nt: TGCGCCAGCAGCAACCCGGGGGCCAATATCTACGAGCAGTACTTC

abundance: few
d_gene: TRBD1
v_gene: TRBV2
j_gene: TRBJ2-6
CDR3aa: CASSDLRTGGSGANVLTF
CDR3nt: TGTGCCAGCAGTGACCTTAGGACAGGCGGCTCTGGGGCCAACGTCCTGACTTTC

abundance: once
d_gene: TRBD2
v_gene: TRBV20-1
j_gene: TRBJ2-1
CDR3aa: CSAREASGPSYNKQFF
CDR3nt: TGCAGTGCTAGAGAGGCTAGCGGGCCTTCCTACAATAAGCAGTTCTTC

abundance: NA
d_gene: NA
v_gene: TRBV12-5
j_gene: TRBJ1-1
CDR3aa: CASGLGFGTEAFF
CDR3nt: TGTGCTAGTGGTTTAGGTTTCGGGACTGAAGCTTTCTTT

abundance: NA
d_gene: TRBD2
v_gene: TRBV28
j_gene: TRBJ2-4
CDR3aa: CASSLYWTSGGASWGKNIQYF
CDR3nt: TGTGCCAGCAGTCTATACTGGACTAGCGGGGGGGCCTCGTGGGGCAAAAACATTCAGTACTTC

abundance: NA
d_gene: NA
v_gene: TRBV6-1
j_gene: TRBJ2-7
CDR3aa: CAITLFYEQYF
CDR3nt: TGTGCCATCACCCTCTTCTACGAGCAGTACTTC

abundance: few
d_gene: NA
v_gene: TRBV5-1
j_gene: TRBJ2-3
CDR3aa: CASSLEPVGVDTQYF
CDR3nt: TGCGCCAGCAGCTTGGAACCGGTGGGGGTAGATACGCAGTATTTT

abundance: NA
d_gene: NA
v_gene: TRBV10-3
j_gene: TRBJ2-2
CDR3aa: CAISESAGANTGELFF
CDR3nt: TGTGCCATCAGTGAGTCAGCCGGGGCGAACACCGGGGAGCTGTTTTTT

abundance: NA
d_gene: NA
v_gene: TRBV20-1
j_gene: TRBJ1-2
CDR3aa: CSAGEQGEGGYTF
CDR3nt: TGCAGTGCTGGAGAACAGGGTGAGGGTGGCTACACCTTC

abundance: few
d_gene: TRBD2
v_gene: TRBV3-1
j_gene: TRBJ2-1
CDR3aa: CASSQDSGLAGGGQFF
CDR3nt: TGTGCCAGCAGCCAAGATTCCGGGCTAGCGGGAGGTGGGCAGTTCTTC

abundance: NA
d_gene: NA
v_gene: TRBV5-1
j_gene: TRBJ2-1
CDR3aa: CASSLGGAVSSYNEQFF
CDR3nt: TGCGCCAGCAGCTTGGGAGGAGCGGTGAGCTCCTACAATGAGCAGTTCTTC

abundance: NA
d_gene: NA
v_gene: TRBV15
j_gene: TRBJ2-1
CDR3aa: CATSKIRDLGGDEQFF
CDR3nt: TGTGCCACCAGCAAAATCCGGGACTTGGGCGGCGATGAGCAGTTCTTC

abundance: NA
d_gene: TRBD2
v_gene: TRBV6-2/TRBV6-3
j_gene: TRBJ2-7
CDR3aa: CASSYWTSEQYF
CDR3nt: TGTGCCAGCAGTTACTGGACTAGCGAGCAGTACTTT

abundance: NA
d_gene: NA
v_gene: TRBV7-6
j_gene: TRBJ1-2
CDR3aa: CASSPMAANYGYTF
CDR3nt: TGTGCCAGCAGCCCGATGGCTGCTAACTATGGCTACACCTTC